These 6 T cell receptor beta chains share one sample of origin, sequenced in a study of naive and memory T cell subsets. Both TRBC1 and TRBC2 were covered by a beta constant-region primer of two equimolar oligonucleotides. One entry per CDR3 protein results from TCRdb running MiXCR on the UMI-ligation and nested PCR reads. The sample has over 4,500 distinct CDR3 sequences, 6% to 8.5% seen once. The sample comprised effector memory CD8+ T cells from blood. Sample subset: effector memory, CD45RA- CD27-. The receptors shown here come from a human donor in good health.

Note on this clonotype: A single base separates this from a much larger clone, so it may be a read error. CDR3 sequence (DNA): TGTGCCAGCAGCCAAAATCCCGGGACAGGGGTCCCGCGAGACCAAGAGACCCAGTACTTC. Amino acids: CASSQNPGTGVPRDQETQYF. The V call is TRBV3-1, the J call TRBJ2-5, with 10 bases that match TRBD1. The junction had 15 bases not matched to a gene; V was cut back by 2 bases and J by 0 bases. The CDR3 runs to 20 residues. In germline, CDR1 is LGHDT, CDR2 YNNKEL (reference sequence).

The gene calls are TRBV28 and TRBJ2-5; 7 bases line up with TRBD1. Germline CDR1 MDHEN, CDR2 SYDVKM. This CDR3 spans 16 amino acids. Trimming cost V 5 bases and J 2 bases; bases outside gene matches: 11. Written as DNA, the CDR3 is TGTGCCAGCAGTCCTACTACCGGGACAGCACAAGAGACCCAGTACTTC. Encoded protein: CASSPTTGTAQETQYF.

This clonotype has only a few counts. This rearrangement joins TRBV7-9 to TRBJ1-6; 8 bases agree with TRBD1. Unmatched junction bases numbered 10, after V lost 2 bases and J lost 7 bases. This CDR3 has 17 amino acids. The germline V gene encodes CDR1 SEHNR and CDR2 FQNEAQ (reference sequence). CDR3 sequence reads: CASSLRFDNRGNSPLHF. CDR3 DNA sequence: TGTGCCAGCAGCTTAAGATTCGATAACAGGGGGAATTCACCCCTCCACTTT.

In this sample, this clonotype turned up many times. The rearrangement links TRBV20-1 to TRBJ2-3; no definite D call. Germline-derived CDR1 and CDR2 are DFQATT and SNEGSKA (reference sequence). Trimming stripped 0 bases from V and 4 bases from J, with 14 bases between. This CDR3 comprises 15 residues. The CDR3 protein is CSARDGRAESDTQYF. DNA of the CDR3: TGCAGTGCTAGAGATGGTAGGGCGGAATCAGATACGCAGTATTTT.

This clonotype has a count of ten or more. The J gene is TRBJ2-1, the V gene TRBV10-3; 7 nucleotides line up with TRBD1. The trim removed 0 bases at V and 1 base at J, leaving 0 bases unmatched. In germline, CDR1 is ENHRY, CDR2 SYGVKD. The CDR3 is 15 residues long. The CDR3 DNA reads TGTGCCATCAGTGAGTCACAGGGGTCCTACAATGAGCAGTTCTTC. It translates to CAISESQGSYNEQFF.

This clonotype was detected a few times. The chain uses TRBV3-1 and TRBJ2-1; no definite D call. Trimming stripped 0 bases from V and 0 bases from J, with 6 bases between. CDR3 size: 15 residues. Germline V gene lookup returns CDR1 LGHDT and CDR2 YNNKEL (reference sequence). The CDR3 coding sequence is TGTGCCAGCAGCCAAGATCGTAGCTCCTACAATGAGCAGTTCTTC. Amino acid sequence: CASSQDRSSYNEQFF.